The subject of this entry is one T cell receptor (beta chain). This clonotype was recorded many times. Its antigen remains undetermined. No base-level quality is on record; no much larger clone is a single base apart. The data stem from a study of neurological immune-mediated disorders (dated by TCRdb to the late 2010s). General notes on the study: The study compared peripheral blood TCR-beta repertoires of HTLV-I-associated myelopathy (HAM/TSP) patients, multiple sclerosis patients and healthy controls using UMI-based sequencing. Longitudinal samples, technical triplicates and paired sorted CD4+ and CD8+ T-cell subsets, alongside PBMC samples, were included among the roughly 100 TCR-beta libraries. The cohort was made up of 60 to 75 subjects, consisting of about 15 HAM/TSP patients, around 35 multiple sclerosis patients and roughly 20 healthy controls. Here is what the overall study found, with its caveats: TCR clonal expansion was highest in HAM/TSP patients and lowest in MS patients, with MS patients falling below even healthy controls. No identical CDR3 amino acid sequences were found to be shared among expanded clones across subjects, suggesting that TCR-beta repertoires were private in all groups.

cDNA was synthesized by template-switch 5'RACE using a primer carrying a 10-nucleotide random unique molecular identifier by which each TCR transcript was tagged. Each sequencing run produced over 160 million TCR-beta sequences covering 15-18 subjects. The RNeasy kit was used for extraction of total RNA. The KAPA Real-time Library Amplification kit was used to amplify TCR-beta VDJ regions with primers for the TCR constant region and the 5'RACE anchor. A first PCR added sample indexes and Illumina adaptors, after which a second PCR increased the library yield. After Ampure bead purification, the TCR product of roughly 650 bp was size-selected on a 2% E-gel SizeSelection system. Before pooling, libraries had their quality checked on a Bioanalyzer, their concentration measured with Qubit, and their quantity determined with the Kapa Library Quantification kit. Libraries were sequenced paired-end 2 x 150 bp on an Illumina HiSeq 2500. To increase sequence diversity, roughly 24-32% phiX was spiked into each library pool. Concerning the study's data processing: Quality-filtered reads were processed with the UMI-based MiGEC pipeline, and over 75% of raw TCR sequences were removed by the MiGEC pipeline during error correction. VDJ genes were aligned to IMGT germline references, and each clonotype was defined by a unique CDR3 amino acid sequence together with V-J genes. Clonal expansion, Shannon diversity and CDR3 relatedness were evaluated with VDJtools (CalcPairwiseDistances, ClusterSamples), while phylogenetic trees were built in CLCbio workbench. Expanded clones were defined as having at least 8 unique UMIs, based on coefficient-of-variation modelling across technical triplicates. Using fastp at Q25 and MiXCR, TCRdb reprocessed the public reads and kept productive beta chains. Identical CDR3 protein sequences are pooled into one entry, listed with their most common genes and DNA. TCRdb assigned the V and J calls; the authors' analysis was not used. The sample table shows just under 45,000 distinct CDR3 sequences, and roughly 13% are seen once. The ten biggest clones cover roughly 1.3% of the sample.

The healthy controls were volunteers from blood banks in Maryland, USA. Libraries from unsorted PBMCs were made from 2 million PBMCs kept in RNAlater at -80 degrees C until RNA extraction. Peripheral blood underwent Ficoll-Hypaque density gradient centrifugation to isolate PBMCs, which were then cryopreserved in liquid nitrogen. Sequencing was performed on PBMCs. This receptor was taken from a female donor in good health.

The CDR3 region reads CASSMVGGGGYTF. The DNA sequence follows: TGCGCCAGCAGCATGGTGGGTGGCGGTGGCTACACCTTC. The chain uses TRBV5-1 and TRBJ1-2, with the D gene uncertain. Counted from cysteine to phenylalanine, this CDR3 has 13 amino acids. The entry retains the CDR3 DNA only, 39 bases that are in frame from base 1. The V and J ends are trimmed by 4 bases and 7 bases, leaving 14 bases between them. From the germline V gene, CDR1 is SGHRS and CDR2 is YFSETQ.